This T cell receptor (beta chain) was documented in a study of beta chain features in type 1 diabetes. CDR1 SGDLS and CDR2 YYNGEE come from the germline V gene. V lost 0 bases and J lost 6, with 16 bases in between. The CDR3 has 15 residues. Expressed TCRB transcripts were sequenced after all isolated RNA was converted to cDNA. Assay used: immunoSEQ multiplex PCR; TCRdb lists only in-frame clones, some missing. This sample has roughly 42,000 clones, with around 50% found just once. There are a few counts of this clone. The rearrangement uses TRBV9 and TRBJ2-7; D perhaps matches TRBD2 (6 bases). Sequencing input: stem cell memory CD4+ T cells from blood. This TCR came from a woman aged 25 to 39 in good health. The CDR3 nucleotides read TGTGCCAGCAGCGTAGCCCTGAGGCAGGGAGGCGAGCAGTACTTC. Its protein product is CASSVALRQGGEQYF.